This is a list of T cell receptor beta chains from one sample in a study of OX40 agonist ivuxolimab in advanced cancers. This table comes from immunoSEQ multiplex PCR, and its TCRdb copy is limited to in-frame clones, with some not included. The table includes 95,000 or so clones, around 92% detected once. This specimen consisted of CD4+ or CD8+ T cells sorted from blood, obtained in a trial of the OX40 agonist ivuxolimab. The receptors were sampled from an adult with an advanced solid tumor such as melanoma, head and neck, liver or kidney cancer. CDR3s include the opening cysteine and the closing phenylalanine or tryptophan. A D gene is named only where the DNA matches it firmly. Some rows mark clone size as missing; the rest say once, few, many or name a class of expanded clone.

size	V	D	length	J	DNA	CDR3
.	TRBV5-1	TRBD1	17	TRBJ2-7	TGCGCCAGCAGCTTGGGGACAGGGGGCTCCCTGACCTACGAGCAGTACTTC	CASSLGTGGSLTYEQYF
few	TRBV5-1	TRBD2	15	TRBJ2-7	TGCGCCAGCGGAGGAAGCGGGAGACTGGGCCACGAGCAGTACTTC	CASGGSGRLGHEQYF
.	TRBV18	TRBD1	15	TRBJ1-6	TGTGCCAGCTTCCTCCGACAGGGAGGGAATTCACCCCTCCACTTT	CASFLRQGGNSPLHF
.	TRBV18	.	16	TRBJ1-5	TGTGCCAGCTCACGGACTTTGGGAAATAACAATCAGCCCCAGCATTTT	CASSRTLGNNNQPQHF
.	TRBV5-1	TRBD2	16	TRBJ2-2	TGCGCCAGCAGCACTCCGGGACTAGAGAACACCGGGGAGCTGTTTTTT	CASSTPGLENTGELFF
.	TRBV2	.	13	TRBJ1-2	TGTGCCAGCAGAGAAGATGGGGGCTATGGCTACACCTTC	CASREDGGYGYTF
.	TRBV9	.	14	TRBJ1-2	TGTGCCAGCAGCCCCCAGGGCAATAACTATGGCTACACCTTC	CASSPQGNNYGYTF
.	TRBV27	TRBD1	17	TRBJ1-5	TGTGCCAGCAGTATCCAACCTCCCACAGGGGGGAATCAGCCCCAGCATTTT	CASSIQPPTGGNQPQHF
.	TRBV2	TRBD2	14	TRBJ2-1	TGTGCCAGCGGCAAACTAGCGGGAGTGGATGAGCAGTTCTTC	CASGKLAGVDEQFF
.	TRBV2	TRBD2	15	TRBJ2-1	TGTGCCAGCACCGACCTTAGCGGGGGGGCCGATGAGCAGTTCTTC	CASTDLSGGADEQFF
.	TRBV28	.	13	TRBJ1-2	TGTGCCAGCAGTCCCGGACAGTTCCGCGGCTACACCTTC	CASSPGQFRGYTF
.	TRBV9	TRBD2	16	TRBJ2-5	TGTGCCAGCAGCGTAGGTAGCGGGGGACATCAAGAGACCCAGTACTTC	CASSVGSGGHQETQYF
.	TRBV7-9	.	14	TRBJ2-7	TGTGCCAGCAGCGTAGACAGTTACTCCTACGAGCAGTACTTC	CASSVDSYSYEQYF
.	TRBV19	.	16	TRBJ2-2	TGTGCCAGTAGGACTACTAGCAACTTGAAGGCCGGGGAGCTGTTTTTT	CASRTTSNLKAGELFF
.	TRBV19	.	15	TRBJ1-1	TGTGCCAGTAGTAAAAAGACAGGAGAGAACACTGAAGCTTTCTTT	CASSKKTGENTEAFF
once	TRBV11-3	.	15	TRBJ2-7	TGTGCCAGCAGCTTGCAGACCCAGGACGGCCACGAGCAGTACTTC	CASSLQTQDGHEQYF
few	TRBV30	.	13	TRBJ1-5	TGTGCCTGGAGTGATAATGACAATCAGCCCCAGCATTTT	CAWSDNDNQPQHF
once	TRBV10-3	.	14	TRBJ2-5	TGTGCCAGCAGAGGGGGGGGGTCGGGAGAGACCCAGTACTTC	CASRGGGSGETQYF
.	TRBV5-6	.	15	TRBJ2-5	TGTGCCAGCAGCTTAGGCGTTCGGGGGGCAGAGACCCAGTACTTC	CASSLGVRGAETQYF
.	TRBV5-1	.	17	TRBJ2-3	TGCGCCAGCAGCTTGGTAGGTACAGGGAGTTCAGGAGATACGCAGTATTTT	CASSLVGTGSSGDTQYF
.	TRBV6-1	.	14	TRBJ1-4	TGTGCCAGCCAAACCAGGGGTCGGGGTGAAAAACTGTTTTTT	CASQTRGRGEKLFF
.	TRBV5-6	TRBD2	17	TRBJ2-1	TGTGCCAGCAGCTTTTCGGTAATAGCGGGTTTTCAAAATGAGCAGTTCTTC	CASSFSVIAGFQNEQFF
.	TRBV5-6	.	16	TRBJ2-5	TGTGCCAGCAGCTCCCCTGCGCCGGGGGCCGGGGAGACCCAGTACTTC	CASSSPAPGAGETQYF
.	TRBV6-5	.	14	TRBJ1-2	TGTGCCAGCAGTCCGGGACCGATGAACTATGGCTACACCTTC	CASSPGPMNYGYTF
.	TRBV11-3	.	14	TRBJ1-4	TGTGCCAGCAGCCCCTCGGGGGGCCGTGAAAAACTGTTTTTT	CASSPSGGREKLFF
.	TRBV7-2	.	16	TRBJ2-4	TGTGCCAGCAGCTTGGTGAACGGGGGGCTTGCAAACATTCAGTACTTC	CASSLVNGGLANIQYF
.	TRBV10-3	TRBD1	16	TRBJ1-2	TGTGCCATCAGGGGGGGGACAGAGGAAACCTACTATGGCTACACCTTC	CAIRGGTEETYYGYTF
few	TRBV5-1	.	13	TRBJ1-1	TGCGCCAGCAGCTTGCGCCCAAGCACCGAAGCTTTCTTT	CASSLRPSTEAFF
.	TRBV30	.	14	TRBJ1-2	TGTGCCTGGACGAAGCAGAACAGGGCTGGTGGCTACACCTTC	CAWTKQNRAGGYTF
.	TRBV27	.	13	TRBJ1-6	TGTGCCAGCAGAGAATCCGGTAGTTCACCCCTCCACTTT	CASRESGSSPLHF
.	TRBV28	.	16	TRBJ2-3	TGTGCCAGCAGTTTGATGCCCTTCAGGGGAAGGCATACGCAGTATTTT	CASSLMPFRGRHTQYF
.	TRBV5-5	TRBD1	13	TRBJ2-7	TGTGCCAGCAGGATGACAGGGCGCATCGAGCAGTACTTC	CASRMTGRIEQYF
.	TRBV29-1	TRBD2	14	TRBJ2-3	TGCAGCGTTGCCACGGGGGGTCTCTCCGATACGCAGTATTTT	CSVATGGLSDTQYF
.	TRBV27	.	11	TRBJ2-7	TGTGCCAGCACCCTTGAGTACGAGCAGTACTTC	CASTLEYEQYF
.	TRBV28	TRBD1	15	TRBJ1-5	TGTGCCAGCAGTCTACAGGGGGTTGTCAGACAGCCCCAGCATTTT	CASSLQGVVRQPQHF
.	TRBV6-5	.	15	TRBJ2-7	TGTGCCAGCAGTTACTCGAGCCGGGGGCTGGGCGAGCAGTACTTC	CASSYSSRGLGEQYF
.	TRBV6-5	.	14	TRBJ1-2	TGTGCCAGCAGTGAAGGAGGGCAGGCCTATGGCTACACCTTC	CASSEGGQAYGYTF
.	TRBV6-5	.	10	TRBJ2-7	TGTGCGGCAGGGGCCTACGAGCAGTACTTC	CAAGAYEQYF
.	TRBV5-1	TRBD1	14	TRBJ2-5	TGCGCCAGCAGCTTAAGGGACAGTGAAGAGACCCAGTACTTC	CASSLRDSEETQYF
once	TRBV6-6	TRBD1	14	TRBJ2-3	TGTGCCAGCAGGCAGGACAGGACCACAGATACGCAGTATTTT	CASRQDRTTDTQYF
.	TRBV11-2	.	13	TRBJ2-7	TGTGCCAGCAGCCTCGGGCTAGCCTACGAGCAGTACTTC	CASSLGLAYEQYF
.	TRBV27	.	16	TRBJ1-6	TGTGCCAGCAGTTTATACGGGGGCGCGGCAGAATCACCCCTCCACTTT	CASSLYGGAAESPLHF
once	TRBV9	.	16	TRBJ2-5	TGTGCCAGCAGCGTAGGGGTGACGACAGGATCAGGGGTCCAGTACTTC	CASSVGVTTGSGVQYF
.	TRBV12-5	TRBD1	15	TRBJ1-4	TGTGCTAGTGGTTTGGGACAGGGAAAAAATGAAAAACTGTTTTTT	CASGLGQGKNEKLFF
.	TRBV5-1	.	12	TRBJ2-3	TGCGCCAGCAGCTTTAGCACAGATACGCAGTATTTT	CASSFSTDTQYF
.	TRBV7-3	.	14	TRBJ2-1	TGTGCCAGCAGCCCTGCGGACTCCTACAATGAGCAGTTCTTC	CASSPADSYNEQFF
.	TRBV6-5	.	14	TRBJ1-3	TGTGCCAGCAGTCGGACACCCTCTGGAAACACCATATATTTT	CASSRTPSGNTIYF
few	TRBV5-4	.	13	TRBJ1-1	TGTGCCAGCAGCTCCGGGCAGAACACTGAAGCTTTCTTT	CASSSGQNTEAFF
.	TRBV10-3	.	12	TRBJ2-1	TGTGCCATCAGAAGTCCCGTACATGAGCAGTTCTTC	CAIRSPVHEQFF
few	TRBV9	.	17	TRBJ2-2	TGTGCCAGCAGCGTAGAAGGAATGGGAGGAGGCACCGGGGAGCTGTTTTTT	CASSVEGMGGGTGELFF
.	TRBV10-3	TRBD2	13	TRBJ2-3	TGTGCCATCAGAGGACTAGCAGCAGATACGCAGTATTTT	CAIRGLAADTQYF